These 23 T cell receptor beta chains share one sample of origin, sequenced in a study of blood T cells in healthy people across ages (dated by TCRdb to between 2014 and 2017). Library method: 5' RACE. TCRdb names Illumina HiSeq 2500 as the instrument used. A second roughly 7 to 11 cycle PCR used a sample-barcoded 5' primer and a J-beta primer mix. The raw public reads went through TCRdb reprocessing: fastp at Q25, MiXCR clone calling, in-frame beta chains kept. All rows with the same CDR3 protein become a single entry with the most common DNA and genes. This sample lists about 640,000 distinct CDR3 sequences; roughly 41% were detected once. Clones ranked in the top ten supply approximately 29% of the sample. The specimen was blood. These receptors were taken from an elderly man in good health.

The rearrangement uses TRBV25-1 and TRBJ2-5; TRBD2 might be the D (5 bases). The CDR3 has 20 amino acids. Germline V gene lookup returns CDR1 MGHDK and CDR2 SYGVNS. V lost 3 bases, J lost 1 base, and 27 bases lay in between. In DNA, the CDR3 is TGTGCCAGCAGTGATCCGGAGACAAAAACGCCCGAGGGTACCCAAGAGACCCAGTACTTC. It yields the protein CASSDPETKTPEGTQETQYF.

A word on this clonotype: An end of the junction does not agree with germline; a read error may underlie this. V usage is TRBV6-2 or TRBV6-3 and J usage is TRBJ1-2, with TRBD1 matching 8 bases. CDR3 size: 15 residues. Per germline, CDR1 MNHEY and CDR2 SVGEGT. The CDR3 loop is CASRGTGAFNHGYTF. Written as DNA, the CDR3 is TGTGCCAGCAGGGGGACAGGAGCTTTTAACCATGGCTACACCTTC.

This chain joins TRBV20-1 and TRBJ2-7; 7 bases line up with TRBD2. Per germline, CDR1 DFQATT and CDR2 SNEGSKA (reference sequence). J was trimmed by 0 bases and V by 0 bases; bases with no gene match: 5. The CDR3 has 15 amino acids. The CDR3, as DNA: TGCAGTGCTAGAGATAGGAGCGGGAACTCCTACGAGCAGTACTTC. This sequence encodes CSARDRSGNSYEQYF.

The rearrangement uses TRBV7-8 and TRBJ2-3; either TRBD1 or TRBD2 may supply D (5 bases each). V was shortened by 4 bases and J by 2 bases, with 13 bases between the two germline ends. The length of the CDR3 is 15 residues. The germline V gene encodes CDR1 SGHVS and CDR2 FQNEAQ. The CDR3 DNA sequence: TGTGCCAGCAGCTCCCGGGACCGCATCACAGATACGCAGTATTTT. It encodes CASSSRDRITDTQYF.

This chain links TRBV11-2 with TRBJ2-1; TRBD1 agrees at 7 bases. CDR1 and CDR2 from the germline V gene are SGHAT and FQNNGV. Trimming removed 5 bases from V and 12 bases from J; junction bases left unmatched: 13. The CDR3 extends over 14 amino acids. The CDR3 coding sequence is TGTGCCAGCAGCCCCACACAGGGGTTAGATACGCAGTTCTTC. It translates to CASSPTQGLDTQFF.

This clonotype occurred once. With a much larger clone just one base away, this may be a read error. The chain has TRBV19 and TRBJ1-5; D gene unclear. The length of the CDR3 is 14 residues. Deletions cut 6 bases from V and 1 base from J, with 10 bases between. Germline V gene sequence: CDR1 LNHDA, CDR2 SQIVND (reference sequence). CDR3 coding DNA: TGTGCCAGTAGCACAACAGAGAGCAATCAGCCCCAGCATTTT. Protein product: CASSTTESNQPQHF.

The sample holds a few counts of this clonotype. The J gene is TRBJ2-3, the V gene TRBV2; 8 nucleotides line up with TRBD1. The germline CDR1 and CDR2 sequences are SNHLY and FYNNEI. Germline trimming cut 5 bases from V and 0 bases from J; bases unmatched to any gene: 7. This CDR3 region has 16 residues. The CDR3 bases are TGTGCCAGCAGTCTGGGCCGACAGGGGAGCACAGATACGCAGTATTTT. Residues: CASSLGRQGSTDTQYF.

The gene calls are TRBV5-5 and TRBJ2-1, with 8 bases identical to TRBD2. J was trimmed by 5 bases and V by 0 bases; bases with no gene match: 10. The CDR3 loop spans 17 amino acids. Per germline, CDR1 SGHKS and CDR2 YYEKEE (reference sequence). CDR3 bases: TGTGCCAGCAGCTTGGCCAGCGGGAGCGCCTCAAACAATGAGCAGTTCTTC. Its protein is CASSLASGSASNNEQFF.

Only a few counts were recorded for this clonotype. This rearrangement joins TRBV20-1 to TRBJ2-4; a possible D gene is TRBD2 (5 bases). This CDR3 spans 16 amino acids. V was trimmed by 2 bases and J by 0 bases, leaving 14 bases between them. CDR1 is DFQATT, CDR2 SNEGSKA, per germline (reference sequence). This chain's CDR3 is CSARSARRLAKNIQYF. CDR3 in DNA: TGCAGTGCTAGAAGTGCCCGGAGGCTAGCCAAAAACATTCAGTACTTC.

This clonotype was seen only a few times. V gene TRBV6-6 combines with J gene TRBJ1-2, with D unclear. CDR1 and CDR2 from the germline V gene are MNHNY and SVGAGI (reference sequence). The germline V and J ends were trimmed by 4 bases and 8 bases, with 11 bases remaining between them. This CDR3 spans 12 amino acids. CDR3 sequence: CASSSPTDGYTF. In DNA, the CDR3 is TGTGCCAGCAGTTCCCCCACTGACGGCTACACCTTC.

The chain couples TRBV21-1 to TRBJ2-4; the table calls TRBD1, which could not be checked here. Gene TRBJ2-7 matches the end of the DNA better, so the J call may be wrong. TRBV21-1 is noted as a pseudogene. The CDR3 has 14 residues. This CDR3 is CANSGEGAPYEQYF. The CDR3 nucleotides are TGTGCCAACAGCGGCGAGGGGGCTCCCTACGAGCAGTACTTC.

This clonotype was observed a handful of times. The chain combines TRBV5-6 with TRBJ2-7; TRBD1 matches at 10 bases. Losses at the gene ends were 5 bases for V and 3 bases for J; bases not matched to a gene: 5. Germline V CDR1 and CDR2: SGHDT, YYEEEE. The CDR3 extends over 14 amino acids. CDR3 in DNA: TGTGCCAGCAGTCACGGACAGGGGGACTACGAGCAGTACTTC. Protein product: CASSHGQGDYEQYF. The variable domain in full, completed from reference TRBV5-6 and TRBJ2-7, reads DAGVTQSPTHLIKTRGQQVTLRCSPKSGHDTVSWYQQALGQGPQFIFQYYEEEERQRGNFPDRFSGHQFPNYSSELNVNALLLGDSALYLCASSHGQGDYEQYFGPGTRLTVT.

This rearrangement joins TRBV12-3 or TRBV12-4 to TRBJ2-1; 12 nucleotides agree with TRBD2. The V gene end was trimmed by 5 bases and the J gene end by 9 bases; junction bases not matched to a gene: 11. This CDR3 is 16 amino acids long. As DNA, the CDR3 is TGTGCCAGCAGTCTCCTTCGACTAGCGGGAGAGGGTGAGCAGTTCTTC. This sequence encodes CASSLLRLAGEGEQFF.

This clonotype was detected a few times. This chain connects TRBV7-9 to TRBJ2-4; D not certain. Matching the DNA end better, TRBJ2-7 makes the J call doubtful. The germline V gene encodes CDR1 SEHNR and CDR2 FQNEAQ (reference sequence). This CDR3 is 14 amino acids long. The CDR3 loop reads CASSPHLDSHEQYF. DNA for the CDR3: TGTGCCAGCAGCCCACATCTAGATTCCCACGAGCAGTACTTC.

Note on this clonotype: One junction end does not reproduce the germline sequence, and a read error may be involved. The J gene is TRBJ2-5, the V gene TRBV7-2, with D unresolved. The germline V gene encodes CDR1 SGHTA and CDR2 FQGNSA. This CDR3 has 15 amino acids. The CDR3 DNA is TGTGTCAGCAGCGCGGACCCTTTCGTTCGGGAGACCCAGTACTTC. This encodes CVSSADPFVRETQYF. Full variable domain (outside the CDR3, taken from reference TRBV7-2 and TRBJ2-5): GAGVSQSPSNKVTEKGKDVELRCDPISGHTALYWYRQSLGQGLEFLIYFQGNSAPDKSGLPSDRFSAERTGGSVSTLTIQRTQQEDSAVYLCVSSADPFVRETQYFGPGTRLLVL.

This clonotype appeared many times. For the CDR3, the DNA is TGCGCCAGCAGCCCAGGCCGTTTAAGCGGGGGGGAGTCCTACGAGCAGTACTTC. Translating it yields CASSPGRLSGGESYEQYF. The rearrangement uses TRBV5-1 and TRBJ2-7; TRBD2 aligns across 10 bases. This CDR3 has 18 amino acids. Trimming removed 4 bases from V and 1 base from J; junction bases left unmatched: 14. In germline, CDR1 is SGHRS, CDR2 YFSETQ.

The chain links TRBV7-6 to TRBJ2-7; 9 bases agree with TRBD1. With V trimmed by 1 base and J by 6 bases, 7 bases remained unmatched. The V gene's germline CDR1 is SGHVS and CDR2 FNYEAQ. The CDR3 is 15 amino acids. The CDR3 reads CASSLVGGQGSEQYF. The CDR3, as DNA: TGTGCCAGCAGCTTAGTGGGGGGACAGGGAAGCGAGCAGTACTTC. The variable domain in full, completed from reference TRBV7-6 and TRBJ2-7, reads GAGVSQSPRYKVTKRGQDVALRCDPISGHVSLYWYRQALGQGPEFLTYFNYEAQQDKSGLPNDRFSAERPEGSISTLTIQRTEQRDSAMYRCASSLVGGQGSEQYFGPGTRLTVT.

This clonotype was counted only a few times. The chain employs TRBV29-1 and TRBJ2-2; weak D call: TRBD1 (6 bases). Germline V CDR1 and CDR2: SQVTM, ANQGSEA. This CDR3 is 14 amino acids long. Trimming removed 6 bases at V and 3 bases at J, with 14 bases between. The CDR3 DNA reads TGCAGCGTCCGCCCCCGGACAGACACCGGGGAGCTGTTTTTT. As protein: CSVRPRTDTGELFF.

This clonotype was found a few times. CDR3 DNA: TGTGCCAGCAGCCAATCCGGGGCTAGCGGGAGGACCGGGGAGCTGTTTTTT. It is translated as CASSQSGASGRTGELFF. This chain connects TRBV7-3 to TRBJ2-2; 11 bases are a match to TRBD2. The CDR3 is 17 amino acids. The germline gives CDR1 SGHTA, CDR2 FQGTGA. Trimming took 5 bases from V and 5 from J; bases not matched to a gene: 10.

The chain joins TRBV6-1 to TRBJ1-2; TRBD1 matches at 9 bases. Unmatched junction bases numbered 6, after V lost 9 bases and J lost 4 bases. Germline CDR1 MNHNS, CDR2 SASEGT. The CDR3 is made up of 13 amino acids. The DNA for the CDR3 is TGTGCCAGTATCGGGACAGGGCGCTATGGCTACACCTTC. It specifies CASIGTGRYGYTF.

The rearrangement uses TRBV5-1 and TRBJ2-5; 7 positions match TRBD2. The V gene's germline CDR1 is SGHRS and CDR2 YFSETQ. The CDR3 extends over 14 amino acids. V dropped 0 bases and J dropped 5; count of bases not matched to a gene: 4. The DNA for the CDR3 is TGCGCCAGCAGCTTGGACGGGAGGTTGGAGACCCAGTACTTC. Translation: CASSLDGRLETQYF.

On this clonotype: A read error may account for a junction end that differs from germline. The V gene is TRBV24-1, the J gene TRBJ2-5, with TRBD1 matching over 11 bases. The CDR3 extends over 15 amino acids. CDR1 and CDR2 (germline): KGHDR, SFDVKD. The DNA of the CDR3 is TGTGCCATCAGTGACCGGACAGGGGGCGCGGAGACCCAGTACTTC. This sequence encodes CAISDRTGGAETQYF.

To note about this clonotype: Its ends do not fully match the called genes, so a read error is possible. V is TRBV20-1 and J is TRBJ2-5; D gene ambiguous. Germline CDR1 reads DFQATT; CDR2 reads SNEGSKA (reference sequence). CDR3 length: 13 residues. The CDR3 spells CSASGLGKETRYF. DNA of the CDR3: TGCAGTGCTAGTGGTCTAGGAAAGGAGACCCGGTACTTC.